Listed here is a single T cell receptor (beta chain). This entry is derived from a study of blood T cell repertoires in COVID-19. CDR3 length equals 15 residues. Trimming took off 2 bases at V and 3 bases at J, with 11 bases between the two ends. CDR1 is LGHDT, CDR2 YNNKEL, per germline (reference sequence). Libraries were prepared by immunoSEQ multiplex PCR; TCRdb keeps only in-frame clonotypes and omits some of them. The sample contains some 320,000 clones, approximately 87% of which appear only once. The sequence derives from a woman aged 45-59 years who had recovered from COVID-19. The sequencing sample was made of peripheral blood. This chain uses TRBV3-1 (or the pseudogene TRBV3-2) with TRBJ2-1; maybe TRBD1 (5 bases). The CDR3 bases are TGTGCCAGCAGCCAACAGCTAGGGGTCTACAATGAGCAGTTCTTC. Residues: CASSQQLGVYNEQFF.